This entry lists 16 T cell receptor beta chains sequenced from one sample in a study of blood T cell repertoires in COVID-19. Repertoires were generated with immunoSEQ multiplex PCR, while TCRdb's copy carries only in-frame clones and drops some. The sample includes 500,000 or so clones, around 87% of them seen just once. Sample: PBMCs or T cells enriched from blood (not recorded which). Every receptor here comes from a young woman who had recovered from COVID-19.

V is TRBV6-5 and J is TRBJ1-1, with D unclear. The germline V and J ends were trimmed by 5 bases and 5 bases, with 9 bases remaining between them. Germline V lookup: CDR1 MNHEY, CDR2 SVGAGI. This CDR3 has 12 residues. CDR3 residues: CASSQQRTEAFF. The CDR3 DNA reads TGTGCCAGCAGTCAACAGAGAACTGAAGCTTTCTTT.

The rearrangement uses TRBV19 and TRBJ2-1, with 10 bases identical to TRBD2. The CDR3 covers 18 residues. V was clipped by 3 bases and J by 4 bases; unmatched bases: 12. The germline V gene encodes CDR1 LNHDA and CDR2 SQIVND (reference sequence). In nucleotides, the CDR3 is TGTGCCAGTAGTATGGCTGCGAGCGGGGGGGCCGGGTACAATGAGCAGTTCTTC. Protein: CASSMAASGGAGYNEQFF.

The V gene is TRBV7-9, the J gene TRBJ1-5; D is possibly TRBD1 (6 bases). Germline-derived CDR1 and CDR2 are SEHNR and FQNEAQ (reference sequence). The CDR3 contains 14 residues. Trimming removed 4 bases from V and 7 bases from J, with 14 bases in between. DNA of the CDR3: TGTGCCAGCAGCTATACAGGGCTAGGGCAGCCCCAGCATTTT. Translation gives CASSYTGLGQPQHF.

The J gene is TRBJ2-5, the V gene TRBV5-1, with unresolved D. V was shortened by 6 bases and J by 4 bases, with 4 bases between the two germline ends. The CDR3 is 10 residues long. Germline assignment: CDR1 SGHRS and CDR2 YFSETQ. The CDR3 bases are TGCGCCAGCAACGGAGAGACCCAGTACTTC. Amino acid sequence: CASNGETQYF.

CDR3 sequence (DNA): TGTGCCAGCAGTGGGGCGGGGAATCAGCCCCAGCATTTT. Translation gives CASSGAGNQPQHF. The rearrangement links TRBV2 to TRBJ1-5; D not certain. The CDR3 runs 13 residues. The germline V gene encodes CDR1 SNHLY and CDR2 FYNNEI. V shed 4 bases and J shed 4 bases, with 8 bases lying between them.

The rearrangement uses TRBV7-2 and TRBJ2-7, with 9 bases identical to TRBD1. The J segment lost 4 bases and the V segment lost 3 bases, leaving 7 bases of the junction unmatched. This CDR3 spans 15 amino acids. CDR1 SGHTA and CDR2 FQGNSA come from the germline V gene. As DNA, the CDR3 is TGTGCCAGCAGCTTTAGAGACAGGGGGATTTACGAGCAGTACTTC. This encodes CASSFRDRGIYEQYF.

This chain uses TRBV24-1 with TRBJ2-5; a weak D match, TRBD2 (7 bases). The CDR3 spans 16 residues. Trimming took off 0 bases at V and 1 base at J, with 11 bases between the two ends. Germline V gives CDR1 KGHDR, CDR2 SFDVKD. CDR3 sequence (DNA): TGTGCCACCAGTGATTTGGGGCGGGGGCCCCAAGAGACCCAGTACTTC. It codes for CATSDLGRGPQETQYF.

This CDR3 is CASSRRAGVSNQPQHF. In nucleotides, the CDR3 is TGCGCCAGCAGCCGTCGAGCCGGGGTTAGCAATCAGCCCCAGCATTTT. The chain joins TRBV4-1 to TRBJ1-5, with D unresolved. The V and J ends lost 4 bases and 0 bases respectively, with 13 bases between them. CDR3 length: 16 residues. Germline CDR1 and CDR2: MGHRA and YSYEKL.

The chain links TRBV7-2 to TRBJ2-5; no reliable D call. Trimming removed 5 bases from V and 3 bases from J, with 16 bases in between. Germline V CDR1 and CDR2: SGHTA, FQGNSA. The CDR3 totals 15 residues. The CDR3, as DNA: TGTGCCAGCAGCCTACTACTTGACGTGGAAGAGACCCAGTACTTC. It codes for CASSLLLDVEETQYF. The entire variable domain, with the rest obtained from reference TRBV7-2 and TRBJ2-5, is as follows: GAGVSQSPSNKVTEKGKDVELRCDPISGHTALYWYRQSLGQGLEFLIYFQGNSAPDKSGLPSDRFSAERTGGSVSTLTIQRTQQEDSAVYLCASSLLLDVEETQYFGPGTRLLVL.

The genes are TRBV7-3 and TRBJ1-5, with 8 bases identical to TRBD1. J gave up 6 bases and V 0 bases, and 13 bases lay outside the gene matches. This CDR3 comprises 18 residues. Germline CDR1 and CDR2: SGHTA and FQGTGA. CDR3 sequence reads: CASSLTLNRDRLVQPQHF. DNA of the CDR3: TGTGCCAGCAGCTTAACGTTAAATAGGGACAGGCTTGTTCAGCCCCAGCATTTT.

The rearrangement uses TRBV2 and TRBJ2-7; D uncertain. This CDR3 region has 12 residues. Germline V lookup: CDR1 SNHLY, CDR2 FYNNEI. Trimming cost V 5 bases and J 6 bases, with 11 bases left between them. This CDR3 is CASSSDMGEQYF. The CDR3 DNA follows: TGTGCCAGCAGTTCCGACATGGGCGAGCAGTACTTC. The complete variable domain, with remaining parts taken from reference TRBV2 and TRBJ2-7, reads EPEVTQTPSHQVTQMGQEVILRCVPISNHLYFYWYRQILGQKVEFLVSFYNNEISEKSEIFDDQFSVERPDGSNFTLKIRSTKLEDSAMYFCASSSDMGEQYFGPGTRLTVT.

Comments on this clone: The sample holds other DNA sequences that translate to the same CDR3. The chain has TRBV5-1 and TRBJ1-1; D call uncertain. V lost 0 bases to trimming and J lost 0 bases, with 6 bases between them. Germline values: CDR1 SGHRS, CDR2 YFSETQ. This CDR3 is 14 amino acids long. The CDR3 here is CASSLEAVNTEAFF. Here the CDR3 DNA reads TGCGCCAGCAGCTTGGAAGCCGTGAACACTGAAGCTTTCTTT.

The chain recombines TRBV4-2 with TRBJ2-3, with 10 nucleotides matching TRBD2. J was trimmed by 2 bases and V by 4 bases; bases with no gene match: 6. The CDR3 totals 16 residues. Germline loops: CDR1 LGHNA, CDR2 YNFKEQ. The CDR3 sequence is CASSPAAGGDTDTQYF. For the CDR3, the DNA is TGTGCCAGCAGCCCTGCAGCGGGGGGGGACACAGATACGCAGTATTTT.

The chain couples TRBV5-1 to TRBJ1-1; D remains ambiguous. Trimming cost V 1 base and J 6 bases, with 13 bases left between them. The CDR3 length is 14 residues. Looked up from germline, CDR1 is SGHRS and CDR2 is YFSETQ. CDR3 in amino acids: CASSLPVRGAEAFF. The CDR3 coding sequence is TGCGCCAGCAGCTTGCCGGTCCGCGGGGCTGAAGCTTTCTTT.

The chain is built from TRBV27 and TRBJ1-1; tentatively, D is TRBD1 (5 bases). Germline assignment: CDR1 MNHEY and CDR2 SMNVEV (reference sequence). The CDR3 length is 13 residues. V lost 8 bases, J lost 3 bases, and 13 bases lay in between. CDR3 in DNA: TGTGCCAGCTACCGGCAGGGTTACACTGAAGCTTTCTTT. Translated, it gives CASYRQGYTEAFF.

The chain combines TRBV19 with TRBJ1-6, with 10 bases fitting TRBD1. The V gene's germline CDR1 is LNHDA and CDR2 SQIVND (reference sequence). There are 15 residues in the CDR3. Trimming took 7 bases from V and 10 from J; bases not matched to a gene: 10. This CDR3 is CASTLGQGPQSPLHF. CDR3 nucleotide sequence: TGTGCCAGTACCTTGGGACAGGGGCCTCAATCACCCCTCCACTTT.